These 23 T cell receptor beta chains were all obtained from the same sample, sequenced in a study of shared clonotypes between healthy human individuals. CD45RO-negative, CCR7-selected cells formed the naive CD8 fraction, which excluded terminally differentiated effector memory CD45RA+ cells. Sequencing used immunoSEQ multiplex PCR; TCRdb keeps in-frame clones, though not all of them. In the table there are about 2,200,000 clones, roughly 91% of which are singletons. The sequenced material came from naive CD8+ T cells from PBMCs. The source is a man aged 18 to 30 in good health. Some clones in this sample may be carry-over from other donors' samples.

This clone was found a few times. This chain joins TRBV5-6 and TRBJ1-2; 9 nucleotides align to TRBD1. This CDR3 has 15 residues. The J segment lost 4 bases and the V segment lost 0 bases, leaving 4 bases of the junction unmatched. Germline CDR1 is SGHDT and CDR2 is YYEEEE. CDR3 protein: CASSLAGTGTYGYTF. CDR3 DNA: TGTGCCAGCAGCTTGGCCGGGACAGGGACCTATGGCTACACCTTC.

The rearrangement links TRBV19 to TRBJ1-1, with 7 positions matching TRBD1. Germline values: CDR1 LNHDA, CDR2 SQIVND (reference sequence). The CDR3 loop spans 18 amino acids. J was trimmed by 0 bases and V by 4 bases; bases with no gene match: 14. CDR3 in DNA: TGTGCCAGTAGTAAGATAGACAGGGCCGATCTCATGAACACTGAAGCTTTCTTT. This codes for CASSKIDRADLMNTEAFF. Drawing the rest from reference TRBV19 and TRBJ1-1, the complete variable domain is DGGITQSPKYLFRKEGQNVTLSCEQNLNHDAMYWYRQDPGQGLRLIYYSQIVNDFQKGDIAEGYSVSREKKESFPLTVTSAQKNPTAFYLCASSKIDRADLMNTEAFFGQGTRLTVV.

V gene TRBV28 combines with J gene TRBJ2-7, with a weak D call TRBD1 (6 bases). The CDR3 covers 15 residues. Germline CDR1 reads MDHEN; CDR2 reads SYDVKM. Trimming removed 5 bases from V and 7 bases from J, with 21 bases in between. CDR3 nucleotide sequence: TGTGCCAGCAGTCTCCACCAGGGGCCACTTAGTGAGCAGTACTTC. Amino acids: CASSLHQGPLSEQYF.

The chain has TRBV7-2 and TRBJ2-5, with D possibly TRBD2 on 6 matching bases. The CDR3 loop spans 14 amino acids. Germline loops: CDR1 SGHTA, CDR2 FQGNSA. Trimming cost V 1 base and J 3 bases, with 9 bases left between them. In DNA form, the CDR3 reads TGTGCCAGCAGCTTAGTGGGCGGGGAAGAGACCCAGTACTTC. It codes for CASSLVGGEETQYF. Variable domain in full (rest from reference TRBV7-2 and TRBJ2-5): GAGVSQSPSNKVTEKGKDVELRCDPISGHTALYWYRQSLGQGLEFLIYFQGNSAPDKSGLPSDRFSAERTGGSVSTLTIQRTQQEDSAVYLCASSLVGGEETQYFGPGTRLLVL.

A note on this clone: The same CDR3 also results from other DNA sequences found in this sample. The chain carries TRBV9 and TRBJ2-7, with D perhaps matching TRBD1 (5 bases). This CDR3 has 13 amino acids. CDR1 and CDR2 (germline): SGDLS, YYNGEE. Trimming removed 3 bases from V and 3 bases from J, with 10 bases in between. CDR3 in DNA: TGTGCCAGCAGCGGTCGGCAGGGCTACGAGCAGTACTTC. This translates into CASSGRQGYEQYF. The complete variable domain, with remaining parts taken from reference TRBV9 and TRBJ2-7, reads DSGVTQTPKHLITATGQRVTLRCSPRSGDLSVYWYQQSLDQGLQFLIQYYNGEERAKGNILERFSAQQFPDLHSELNLSSLELGDSALYFCASSGRQGYEQYFGPGTRLTVT.

CDR3 sequence (DNA): TGTGCCAGCAGCGTGGTAGGGGATTCCCCCTATGGCTACACCTTC. Residues: CASSVVGDSPYGYTF. The rearrangement joins TRBV9 to TRBJ1-2; possibly TRBD1 for D (5 bases). V shed 2 bases and J shed 4 bases, with 15 bases lying between them. The germline V gene encodes CDR1 SGDLS and CDR2 YYNGEE. CDR3 length: 15 amino acids. Supplemented by reference TRBV9 and TRBJ1-2, the full variable domain reads DSGVTQTPKHLITATGQRVTLRCSPRSGDLSVYWYQQSLDQGLQFLIQYYNGEERAKGNILERFSAQQFPDLHSELNLSSLELGDSALYFCASSVVGDSPYGYTFGSGTRLTVV.

This chain uses TRBV27 with TRBJ2-7, with D unclear. Trimming took off 6 bases at V and 0 bases at J, with 12 bases between the two ends. Germline assignment: CDR1 MNHEY and CDR2 SMNVEV (reference sequence). This CDR3 contains 14 residues. The CDR3 DNA is TGTGCCAGCAGCCCCTACGAAGGCTCCTACGAGCAGTACTTC. Amino acids: CASSPYEGSYEQYF.

A word on this clone: The identical CDR3 is also encoded by other nucleotide sequences in the sample. This sequence joins TRBV6-1 and TRBJ1-5, with a possible D match to TRBD1 (5 bases). The CDR3 consists of 15 residues. Germline CDR1 reads MNHNS; CDR2 reads SASEGT. The germline V and J ends were trimmed by 4 bases and 1 base, with 11 bases remaining between them. In nucleotides, the CDR3 is TGTGCCAGCAGTGGCCCCCGGGACAGCAATCAGCCCCAGCATTTT. It yields the protein CASSGPRDSNQPQHF.

Worth noting for this clone: The junction shows a germline mismatch at one end, possibly a read error. The chain is built from TRBV7-9 and TRBJ2-5; D possibly corresponds to TRBD2 (5 bases). This CDR3 has 16 amino acids. In germline, CDR1 is SEHNR, CDR2 FQNEAQ (reference sequence). CDR3 sequence (DNA): TGTGCCAGCAGCTTATCTTTGACCCAGACTAAAGAGACCCAGAACTTC. This codes for CASSLSLTQTKETQNF.

V usage is TRBV21-1 and J usage is TRBJ2-7; the listed D gene, TRBD2, was not tested against the DNA. TRBV21-1 is termed a pseudogene. The CDR3 covers 16 residues. DNA for the CDR3: TGTGCCAGCAGCAGGGTCGTGGACGGGAGTTCCTACGAGCAGTACTTC. This translates into CASSRVVDGSSYEQYF.

Points on this clone: The sample contains more than one DNA sequence encoding this CDR3. The V gene is TRBV19, the J gene TRBJ2-7; D might be TRBD2 (6 bases). Germline CDR1 reads LNHDA; CDR2 reads SQIVND (reference sequence). The CDR3 runs 15 residues. V was pared by 3 bases and J by 0 bases, with 12 bases between. CDR3 in DNA: TGTGCCAGTAGTATGGGACTTAGGAGCTCCTACGAGCAGTACTTC. Its protein product is CASSMGLRSSYEQYF.

This clone was detected once. The J gene is TRBJ2-3, the V gene TRBV28; 16 bases match TRBD2. Trimming took 7 bases from V and 1 from J; bases not matched to a gene: 8. This CDR3 has 18 residues. Germline CDR1 and CDR2: MDHEN and SYDVKM. CDR3 amino acids: CASTGLAGGKGGTDTQYF. The CDR3 DNA sequence: TGTGCCAGCACGGGACTAGCGGGAGGGAAAGGGGGCACAGATACGCAGTATTTT.

The chain employs TRBV9 and TRBJ1-1; maybe TRBD1 (6 bases). The length of the CDR3 is 14 residues. In germline, CDR1 is SGDLS, CDR2 YYNGEE. V lost 4 bases, J lost 5 bases, and 15 bases lay in between. The chain's CDR3 is CASSPRGVETEAFF. CDR3 nucleotide sequence: TGTGCCAGCAGCCCCAGGGGAGTAGAGACTGAAGCTTTCTTT. Full variable domain (outside the CDR3, taken from reference TRBV9 and TRBJ1-1): DSGVTQTPKHLITATGQRVTLRCSPRSGDLSVYWYQQSLDQGLQFLIQYYNGEERAKGNILERFSAQQFPDLHSELNLSSLELGDSALYFCASSPRGVETEAFFGQGTRLTVV.

This chain joins TRBV28 and TRBJ2-7; 9 nucleotides agree with TRBD1. CDR3 size: 14 residues. In germline, CDR1 is MDHEN, CDR2 SYDVKM. The J segment lost 5 bases and the V segment lost 8 bases, leaving 10 bases of the junction unmatched. CDR3 region: CASGVGQGADEQYF. CDR3 bases: TGTGCCAGCGGGGTGGGACAGGGTGCCGACGAGCAGTACTTC. The complete variable domain, with remaining parts taken from reference TRBV28 and TRBJ2-7, reads DVKVTQSSRYLVKRTGEKVFLECVQDMDHENMFWYRQDPGLGLRLIYFSYDVKMKEKGDIPEGYSVSREKKERFSLILESASTNQTSMYLCASGVGQGADEQYFGPGTRLTVT.

The chain links TRBV19 to TRBJ2-1, with D hard to call. Trimming pared 3 bases from V and 10 bases from J, leaving 7 bases between. Germline V gives CDR1 LNHDA, CDR2 SQIVND (reference sequence). This CDR3 has 11 residues. The CDR3 loop reads CASSIWAEQFF. The CDR3 DNA reads as TGTGCCAGTAGTATTTGGGCAGAGCAGTTCTTC. The whole variable domain, filled in from reference TRBV19 and TRBJ2-1, reads DGGITQSPKYLFRKEGQNVTLSCEQNLNHDAMYWYRQDPGQGLRLIYYSQIVNDFQKGDIAEGYSVSREKKESFPLTVTSAQKNPTAFYLCASSIWAEQFFGPGTRLTVL.

This clone was seen only once. The V gene is TRBV15, the J gene TRBJ1-1; 7 bases fit TRBD1. Looked up from germline, CDR1 is LNHNV and CDR2 is YYDKDF (reference sequence). J lost 6 bases, V lost 5 bases, and 12 bases had no gene match. This CDR3 is 15 amino acids long. In nucleotides, the CDR3 is TGTGCCACCAGCGACAGTGCGGGCAGGGGGGCTGAAGCTTTCTTT. It is translated as CATSDSAGRGAEAFF.

V gene TRBV4-3 combines with J gene TRBJ1-2; D is undetermined. Trimming took off 1 base at V and 5 bases at J, with 14 bases between the two ends. Germline CDR1 is LGHNA and CDR2 is YSLEER. CDR3 length: 15 amino acids. The CDR3 region is CASSQALWDPYGYTF. In DNA, the CDR3 is TGCGCCAGCAGCCAAGCTCTCTGGGATCCTTATGGCTACACCTTC.

J is TRBJ2-1 and V is TRBV7-6; D ambiguous. The V end lost 5 bases, the J end lost 7 bases, and 21 bases lay between the germline ends. Germline V CDR1 and CDR2: SGHVS, FNYEAQ. The CDR3 consists of 16 residues. CDR3 nucleotide sequence: TGTGCCAGCAGCCCCCTAGTCCTACCCCTCCCGAATGAGCAGTTCTTC. Residues: CASSPLVLPLPNEQFF. Variable domain in full (rest from reference TRBV7-6 and TRBJ2-1): GAGVSQSPRYKVTKRGQDVALRCDPISGHVSLYWYRQALGQGPEFLTYFNYEAQQDKSGLPNDRFSAERPEGSISTLTIQRTEQRDSAMYRCASSPLVLPLPNEQFFGPGTRLTVL.

In DNA, the CDR3 is TGCGCCAGCAGCCCCGATATGGCGGGTGAGCAGTTCTTC. As protein: CASSPDMAGEQFF. The J gene is TRBJ2-1, the V gene TRBV5-1; tentatively, D is TRBD2 (5 bases). The CDR3 runs to 13 residues. The V and J ends lost 4 bases and 9 bases respectively, with 14 bases between them. Germline assignment: CDR1 SGHRS and CDR2 YFSETQ.

A remark on this clone: Other nucleotide sequences in the sample specify the same CDR3. The V and J genes are TRBV27 and TRBJ2-2, with 8 bases that match TRBD1. The CDR3 is 15 amino acids. CDR1 and CDR2 from the germline V gene are MNHEY and SMNVEV (reference sequence). With 2 bases clipped from V and 5 bases from J, the junction kept 4 bases outside the gene matches. Here the CDR3 reads CASSLDRGRTGELFF. The CDR3 nucleotides are TGTGCCAGCAGTTTAGACAGGGGAAGAACCGGGGAGCTGTTTTTT.

The chain employs TRBV2 and TRBJ2-3, with TRBD2 identical over 10 bases. Per germline, CDR1 SNHLY and CDR2 FYNNEI. The length of the CDR3 is 14 residues. Trimming at V came to 8 bases and at J to 4 bases, leaving 6 bases not matched to a gene. The CDR3 protein is CASPSGSRSDTQYF. CDR3 bases: TGTGCCAGCCCTAGCGGGAGTCGCTCAGATACGCAGTATTTT.

The chain employs TRBV11-2 and TRBJ2-3, with D perhaps matching TRBD2 (6 bases). V lost 6 bases and J 0 bases, leaving 10 bases between the germline ends. The CDR3 sequence is 14 residues long. Germline CDR1 reads SGHAT; CDR2 reads FQNNGV. The CDR3, as DNA: TGTGCCAGCAGGGGGGGTTCTAGCACAGATACGCAGTATTTT. Its protein is CASRGGSSTDTQYF. The full variable domain, its missing parts supplied by reference TRBV11-2 and TRBJ2-3, is EAGVAQSPRYKIIEKRQSVAFWCNPISGHATLYWYQQILGQGPKLLIQFQNNGVVDDSQLPKDRFSAERLKGVDSTLKIQPAKLEDSAVYLCASRGGSSTDTQYFGPGTRLTVL.

The CDR3 loop is CASSQDHNEQFF. The CDR3 region has the DNA TGCGCCAGCAGCCAAGATCACAATGAGCAGTTCTTC. V usage is TRBV4-3 and J usage is TRBJ2-1; the D is unclear. The V and J ends lost 0 bases and 5 bases respectively, with 2 bases between them. The CDR3 extends over 12 amino acids. Looked up from germline, CDR1 is LGHNA and CDR2 is YSLEER.